Listed below are T cell receptor beta chains from one sample, sequenced in a study of cytomegalovirus exposure and HLA in healthy donors. This table comes from immunoSEQ multiplex PCR, and its TCRdb copy is limited to in-frame clones, with some not included. The data hold around 100,000 clones, with 78% observed a single time. The sequencing input was PBMCs. The source of these receptors is a male donor in good health and CMV-seropositive. CDR3s include the opening cysteine and the closing phenylalanine or tryptophan. The order of the fields is CDR3 DNA, CDR3 protein, J gene, clone size, V gene, D gene. The D gene is left open where the match is weak. Clone size appears in some rows only: once, few, many, or a class for an expanded clone.

TGTGCCAGCAGCGTAGTGGGACAGGGGAGTATTGAGCAGTTCTTC	CASSVVGQGSIEQFF	TRBJ2-1	.	TRBV9	TRBD1
TGTGCCAGCAGCCAAGCGGAGGGGCATCTAGCCAAAAACATTCAGTACTTC	CASSQAEGHLAKNIQYF	TRBJ2-4	.	TRBV4-2	.
TGTGCCAGCAGTCAAAGGGGTTCCGGGGCCAACGTCCTGACTTTC	CASSQRGSGANVLTF	TRBJ2-6	.	TRBV27	.
TGCGCCAGCAACACAGGGAACACTGAAGCTTTCTTT	CASNTGNTEAFF	TRBJ1-1	.	TRBV5-1	.
TGCGCCAGCAGCTTGGGGTTAGCGGGAGGCAATGAGCAGTTCTTC	CASSLGLAGGNEQFF	TRBJ2-1	.	TRBV5-1	TRBD2
TGTGCCAGCAGCTTAGTAGCGGATTGGGACGAGCAGTACTTC	CASSLVADWDEQYF	TRBJ2-7	.	TRBV7-2	.
TGTGCCTGGGGACAGGGGTGGGCCTACGAGCAGTACTTC	CAWGQGWAYEQYF	TRBJ2-7	.	TRBV30	TRBD1
TGTGCCATCAGTGGACGGGGGGGCGCAGATACGCAGTATTTT	CAISGRGGADTQYF	TRBJ2-3	.	TRBV10-3	TRBD2
TGTGCCAGCAGTTCCTACGTGAACACTGAAGCTTTCTTT	CASSSYVNTEAFF	TRBJ1-1	.	TRBV27	.
TGTGCCAGTAGTATAGCTACAGGGTCGCACGAGCAGTACTTC	CASSIATGSHEQYF	TRBJ2-7	.	TRBV19	.
TGTGCCAGCAGCTTTCGGACTGAAGCTTTCTTT	CASSFRTEAFF	TRBJ1-1	.	TRBV7-9	.
TGTGCCAGTAGTTGGGGGGTGGATCAGCCCCAGCATTTT	CASSWGVDQPQHF	TRBJ1-5	.	TRBV19	.
TGCGCCAGCAGCGGGGGACAACCTACTATGAACACTGAAGCTTTCTTT	CASSGGQPTMNTEAFF	TRBJ1-1	.	TRBV5-1	.
TGTGCCAGCAGTTCCCGGGGCACGACAGGGGTCAATCAGCCCCAGCATTTT	CASSSRGTTGVNQPQHF	TRBJ1-5	.	TRBV27	TRBD1
TGTGCCTGGAGTGGGCTAGTAGCGGGAGTAGGGGAGCAGTACTTC	CAWSGLVAGVGEQYF	TRBJ2-7	.	TRBV30	TRBD2
TGTGCCAGCACTCCGGGCGGGAGCTCCTACAATGAGCAGTTCTTC	CASTPGGSSYNEQFF	TRBJ2-1	.	TRBV27	TRBD2
TGTGCCAGCAGTATGGCCAGTCGGGGCTACGAGCAGTACTTC	CASSMASRGYEQYF	TRBJ2-7	.	TRBV27	.
TGTGCCAGCAGTTCCCACCGGAGGGACAGGCCCCGGGAGCAGTACTTC	CASSSHRRDRPREQYF	TRBJ2-7	.	TRBV28	TRBD1
TGTGCCAGCCGGACAGGGAGCTACGAGCAGTACTTC	CASRTGSYEQYF	TRBJ2-7	few	TRBV28	TRBD1
TGTGCCCCCTCCCACAGCCCATCTTCCTCTGGGGCCAACGTCCTGACTTTC	CAPSHSPSSSGANVLTF	TRBJ2-6	once	TRBV30	.
TGTGCCAGCAGTGGGGGCAAGAACACTGAAGCTTTCTTT	CASSGGKNTEAFF	TRBJ1-1	.	TRBV9	.
TGTGCCAGCAGCACTAGCGGTAGCACAGATACGCAGTATTTT	CASSTSGSTDTQYF	TRBJ2-3	.	TRBV6-4	TRBD2
TGTGCCAGCAGCTTGGAAGGCGCGGGAATAACCCCTAGCACAGATACGCAGTATTTT	CASSLEGAGITPSTDTQYF	TRBJ2-3	.	TRBV5-6	.
TGTGCCAGTTGGAGAGCCTTGAACACTGAAGCTTTCTTT	CASWRALNTEAFF	TRBJ1-1	.	TRBV6-1	.
TGTGCCTGGAGGTCCCGGGGGAGCTACACCTTC	CAWRSRGSYTF	TRBJ1-2	.	TRBV30	.
TGTGCCAGCAGCGACAGCTACGAGCAGTACTTC	CASSDSYEQYF	TRBJ2-7	few	TRBV6-5	.
TGTGCCACGTCACAGGGGCAGATCAATGGCTACACCTTC	CATSQGQINGYTF	TRBJ1-2	.	TRBV6-6	TRBD1
TGTGCCAGTAGTATAGGGACAGTGGGGGAGACCCAGTACTTC	CASSIGTVGETQYF	TRBJ2-5	.	TRBV19	.
TGTGCCAGCAGTGAAAGGAGGGATACTGAAGCTTTCTTT	CASSERRDTEAFF	TRBJ1-1	.	TRBV6-1	.
TGCGCCAGCCTAAACTCTGAGGCCCAGTACTTC	CASLNSEAQYF	TRBJ2-5	.	TRBV23-1	.
TGTGCCAGCAGTGATTGGCCGAACAATGAGCAGTTCTTC	CASSDWPNNEQFF	TRBJ2-1	.	TRBV6-4	.
TGTGCCAGCAGCCCCCTAGCGGGGGGGCAAAAGACCCAGTACTTC	CASSPLAGGQKTQYF	TRBJ2-5	.	TRBV5-6	TRBD2
TGCGCCAGCAGCTTGGGTCTAGCGGGGGGGCCGACAGATACGCAGTATTTT	CASSLGLAGGPTDTQYF	TRBJ2-3	few	TRBV5-1	TRBD2
TGTGCCAGCAGCTTATCGGGACTAGCGGGACCCCACGAGCAGTACTTC	CASSLSGLAGPHEQYF	TRBJ2-7	.	TRBV7-2	TRBD2
TGTGCCAGCAGTTACAGGACAGGGGGCTACGAGCAGTACTTC	CASSYRTGGYEQYF	TRBJ2-7	.	TRBV27	TRBD1